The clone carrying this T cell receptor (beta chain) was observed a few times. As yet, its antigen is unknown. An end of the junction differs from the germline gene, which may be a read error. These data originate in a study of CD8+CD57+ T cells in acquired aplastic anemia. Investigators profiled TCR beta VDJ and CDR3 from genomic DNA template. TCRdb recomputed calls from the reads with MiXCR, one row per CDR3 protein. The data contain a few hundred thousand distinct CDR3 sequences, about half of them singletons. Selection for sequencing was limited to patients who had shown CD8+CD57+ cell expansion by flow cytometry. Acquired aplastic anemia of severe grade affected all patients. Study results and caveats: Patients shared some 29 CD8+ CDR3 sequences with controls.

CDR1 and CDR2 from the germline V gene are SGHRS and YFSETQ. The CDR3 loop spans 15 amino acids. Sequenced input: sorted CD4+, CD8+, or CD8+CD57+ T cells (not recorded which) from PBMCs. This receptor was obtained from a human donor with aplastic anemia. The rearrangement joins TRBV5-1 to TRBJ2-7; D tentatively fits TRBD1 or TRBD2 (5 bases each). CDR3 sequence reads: CASSDSGTATYEQYF. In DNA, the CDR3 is TGTGCCAGCTCAGATTCCGGGACCGCGACCTACGAGCAGTACTTC.